The entry that follows covers one T cell receptor (beta chain) sequence. This sample was included in a study of technical replicates of blood from a handful of donors. Some clones are missing from TCRdb's copy, which holds only in-frame ones; the method was immunoSEQ multiplex PCR. The repertoire holds 83,000 or so clones, with around nine tenths as singletons. The receptor's source is a human donor in good health. The specimen was T cells isolated from PBMCs.

The CDR3 region is CAWSARGTSGETRSYNEQFF. DNA for the CDR3: TGTGCCTGGAGCGCGAGGGGAACTAGCGGGGAAACGCGCTCCTACAATGAGCAGTTCTTC. The chain links TRBV30 to TRBJ2-1, with 10 positions matching TRBD2. The CDR3 runs 20 residues. V lost 3 bases to trimming and J lost 0 bases; unmatched junction nucleotides: 17. The germline gives CDR1 GTSNPN, CDR2 SVGIG (reference sequence).